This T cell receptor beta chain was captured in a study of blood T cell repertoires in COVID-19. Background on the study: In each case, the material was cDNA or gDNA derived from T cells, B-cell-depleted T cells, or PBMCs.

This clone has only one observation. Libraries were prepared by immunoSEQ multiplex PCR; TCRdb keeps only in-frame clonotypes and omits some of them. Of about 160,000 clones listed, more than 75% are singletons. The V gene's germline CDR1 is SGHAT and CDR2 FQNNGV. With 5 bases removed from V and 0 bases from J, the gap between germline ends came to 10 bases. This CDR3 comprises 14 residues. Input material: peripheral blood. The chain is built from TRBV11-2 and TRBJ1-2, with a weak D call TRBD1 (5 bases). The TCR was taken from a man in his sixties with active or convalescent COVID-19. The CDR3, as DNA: TGTGCCAGCAGCGCCCGACAGACTAACTATGGCTACACCTTC. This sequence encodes CASSARQTNYGYTF.